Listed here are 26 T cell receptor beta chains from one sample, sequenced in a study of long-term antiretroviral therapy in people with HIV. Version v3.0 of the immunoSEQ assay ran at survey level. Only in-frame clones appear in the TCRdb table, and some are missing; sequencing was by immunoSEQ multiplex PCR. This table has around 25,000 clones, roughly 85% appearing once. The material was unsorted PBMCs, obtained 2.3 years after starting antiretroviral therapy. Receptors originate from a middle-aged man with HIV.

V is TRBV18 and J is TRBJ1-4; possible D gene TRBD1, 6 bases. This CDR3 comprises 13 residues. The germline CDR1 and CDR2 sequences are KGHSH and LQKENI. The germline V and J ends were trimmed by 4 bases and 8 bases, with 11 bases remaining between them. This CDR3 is CASSRGQQEKLFF. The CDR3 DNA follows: TGTGCCAGCTCACGGGGACAACAAGAAAAACTGTTTTTT.

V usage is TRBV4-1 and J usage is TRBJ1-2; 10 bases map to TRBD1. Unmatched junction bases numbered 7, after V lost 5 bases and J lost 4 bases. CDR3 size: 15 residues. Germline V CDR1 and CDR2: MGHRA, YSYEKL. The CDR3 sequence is CASSFGTGEGYGYTF. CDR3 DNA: TGCGCCAGCAGCTTCGGGACAGGGGAGGGCTATGGCTACACCTTC.

The CDR3 here is CASSLGQPNSPLHF. The CDR3 nucleotides are TGTGCCAGCAGCTTGGGGCAGCCCAATTCACCCCTCCACTTT. The V gene is TRBV7-9, the J gene TRBJ1-6; a possible D gene is TRBD1 (5 bases). The CDR3 is 14 residues long. Germline V lookup: CDR1 SEHNR, CDR2 FQNEAQ (reference sequence). V was clipped by 3 bases and J by 7 bases, with 10 bases between them. The complete variable domain, with remaining parts taken from reference TRBV7-9 and TRBJ1-6, reads DTGVSQNPRHKITKRGQNVTFRCDPISEHNRLYWYRQTLGQGPEFLTYFQNEAQLEKSRLLSDRFSAERPKGSFSTLEIQRTEQGDSAMYLCASSLGQPNSPLHFGNGTRLTVT.

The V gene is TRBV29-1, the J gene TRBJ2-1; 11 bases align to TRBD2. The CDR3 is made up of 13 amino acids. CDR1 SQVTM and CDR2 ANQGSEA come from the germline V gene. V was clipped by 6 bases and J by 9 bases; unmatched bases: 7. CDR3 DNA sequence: TGCAGCGTACTAGCGGGAGATTTCGGTGAGCAGTTCTTC. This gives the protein CSVLAGDFGEQFF.

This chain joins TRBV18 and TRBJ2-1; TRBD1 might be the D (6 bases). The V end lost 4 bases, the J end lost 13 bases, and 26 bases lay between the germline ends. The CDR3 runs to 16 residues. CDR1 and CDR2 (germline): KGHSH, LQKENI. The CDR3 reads CASSLFVDFRTEGQFF. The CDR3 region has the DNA TGTGCCAGCTCACTCTTCGTCGATTTTCGGACAGAGGGACAGTTCTTC.

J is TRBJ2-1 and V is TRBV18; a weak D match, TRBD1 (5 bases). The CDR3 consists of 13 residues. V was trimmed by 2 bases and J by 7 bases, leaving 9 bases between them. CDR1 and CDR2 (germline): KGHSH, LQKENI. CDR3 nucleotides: TGTGCCAGCTCACCAGGGTCAGGGAATGAGCAGTTCTTC. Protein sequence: CASSPGSGNEQFF.

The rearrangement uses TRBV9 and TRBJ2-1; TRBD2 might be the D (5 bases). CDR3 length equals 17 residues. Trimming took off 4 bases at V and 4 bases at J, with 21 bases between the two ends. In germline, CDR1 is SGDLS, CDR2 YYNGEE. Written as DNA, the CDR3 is TGTGCCAGCAGCAGCTATACGTATGGGAGTTTATACAATGAGCAGTTCTTC. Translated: CASSSYTYGSLYNEQFF.

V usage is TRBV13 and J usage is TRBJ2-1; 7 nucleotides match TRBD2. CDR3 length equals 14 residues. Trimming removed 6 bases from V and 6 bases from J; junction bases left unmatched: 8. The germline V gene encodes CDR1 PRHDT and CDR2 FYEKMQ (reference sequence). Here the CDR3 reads CASSWGGSSNEQFF. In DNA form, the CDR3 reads TGTGCCAGCAGTTGGGGGGGGAGTTCCAATGAGCAGTTCTTC.

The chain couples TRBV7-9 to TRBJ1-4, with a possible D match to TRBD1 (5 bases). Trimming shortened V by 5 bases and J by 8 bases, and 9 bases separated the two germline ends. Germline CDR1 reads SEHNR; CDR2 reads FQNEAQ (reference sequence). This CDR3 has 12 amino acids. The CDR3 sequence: CASSLGEEKLFF. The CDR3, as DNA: TGTGCCAGCAGCCTAGGGGAAGAAAAACTGTTTTTT. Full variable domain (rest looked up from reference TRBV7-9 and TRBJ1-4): DTGVSQNPRHKITKRGQNVTFRCDPISEHNRLYWYRQTLGQGPEFLTYFQNEAQLEKSRLLSDRFSAERPKGSFSTLEIQRTEQGDSAMYLCASSLGEEKLFFGSGTQLSVL.

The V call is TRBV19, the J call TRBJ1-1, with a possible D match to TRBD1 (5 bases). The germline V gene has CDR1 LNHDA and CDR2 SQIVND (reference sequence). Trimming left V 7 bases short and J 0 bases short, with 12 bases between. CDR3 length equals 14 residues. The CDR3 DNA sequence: TGTGCCAGTATCCCCCCAGGGATGAACACTGAAGCTTTCTTT. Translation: CASIPPGMNTEAFF.

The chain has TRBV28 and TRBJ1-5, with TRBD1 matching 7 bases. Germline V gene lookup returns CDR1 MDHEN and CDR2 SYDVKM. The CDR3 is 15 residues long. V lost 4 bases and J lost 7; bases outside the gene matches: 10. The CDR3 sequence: CASSSTGQAQQPQHF. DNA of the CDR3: TGTGCCAGCAGTTCTACCGGACAGGCACAACAGCCCCAGCATTTT.

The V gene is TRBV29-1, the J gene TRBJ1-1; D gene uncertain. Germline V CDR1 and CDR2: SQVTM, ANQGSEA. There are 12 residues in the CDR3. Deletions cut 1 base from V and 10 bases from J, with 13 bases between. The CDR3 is CSVEGVSLGAFF. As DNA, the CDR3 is TGCAGCGTTGAAGGTGTTAGTCTTGGAGCTTTCTTT.

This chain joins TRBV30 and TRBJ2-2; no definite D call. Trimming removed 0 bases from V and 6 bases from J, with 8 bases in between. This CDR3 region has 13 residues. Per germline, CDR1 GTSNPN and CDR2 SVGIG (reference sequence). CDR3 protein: CAWSVGRPGELFF. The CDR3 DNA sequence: TGTGCCTGGAGTGTAGGCAGGCCCGGGGAGCTGTTTTTT.

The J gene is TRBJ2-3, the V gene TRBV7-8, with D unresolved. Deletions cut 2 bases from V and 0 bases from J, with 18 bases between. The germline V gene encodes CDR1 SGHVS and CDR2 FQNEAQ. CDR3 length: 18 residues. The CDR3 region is CASSLKRTLPYSTDTQYF. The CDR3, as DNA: TGTGCCAGCAGCTTAAAGAGGACGCTTCCATATAGCACAGATACGCAGTATTTT.

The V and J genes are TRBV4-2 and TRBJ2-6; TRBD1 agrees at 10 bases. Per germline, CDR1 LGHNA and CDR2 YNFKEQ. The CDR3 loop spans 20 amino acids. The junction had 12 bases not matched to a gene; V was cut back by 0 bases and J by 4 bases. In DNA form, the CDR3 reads TGTGCCAGCAGCCAAGATTGGGTCGACAGGGGGCTCTCCGGGGCCAACGTCCTGACTTTC. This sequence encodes CASSQDWVDRGLSGANVLTF.

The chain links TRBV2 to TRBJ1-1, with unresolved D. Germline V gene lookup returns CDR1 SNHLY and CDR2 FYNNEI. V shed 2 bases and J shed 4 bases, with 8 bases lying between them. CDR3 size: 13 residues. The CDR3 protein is CASSELAGTEAFF. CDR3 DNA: TGTGCCAGCAGTGAATTGGCTGGCACTGAAGCTTTCTTT.

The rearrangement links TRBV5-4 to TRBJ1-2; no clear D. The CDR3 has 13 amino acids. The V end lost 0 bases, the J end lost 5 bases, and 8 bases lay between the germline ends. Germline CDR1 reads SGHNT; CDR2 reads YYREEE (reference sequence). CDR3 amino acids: CASSLAGGYGYTF. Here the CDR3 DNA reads TGTGCCAGCAGCTTGGCCGGTGGATATGGCTACACCTTC.

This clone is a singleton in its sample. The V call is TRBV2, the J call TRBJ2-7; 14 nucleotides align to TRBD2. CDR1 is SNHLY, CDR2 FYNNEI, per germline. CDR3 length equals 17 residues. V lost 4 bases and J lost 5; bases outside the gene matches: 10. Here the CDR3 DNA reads TGTGCCAGCAGTGGAGGTGCGACTAGCGGGGGGGCCAACGAGCAGTACTTC. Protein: CASSGGATSGGANEQYF.

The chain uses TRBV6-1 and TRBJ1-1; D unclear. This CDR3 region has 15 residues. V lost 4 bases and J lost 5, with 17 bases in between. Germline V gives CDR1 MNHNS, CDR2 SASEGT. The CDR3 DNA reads TGTGCCAGCAGTGCCCTGGTCACGGGGAGAACTGAAGCTTTCTTT. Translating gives CASSALVTGRTEAFF.

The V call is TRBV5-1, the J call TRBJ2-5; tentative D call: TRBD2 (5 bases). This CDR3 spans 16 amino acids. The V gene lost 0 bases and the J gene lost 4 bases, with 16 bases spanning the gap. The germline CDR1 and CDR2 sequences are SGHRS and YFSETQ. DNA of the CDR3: TGCGCCAGCAGCTTGGCCGGAGGTCGGTACGGAGAGACCCAGTACTTC. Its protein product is CASSLAGGRYGETQYF. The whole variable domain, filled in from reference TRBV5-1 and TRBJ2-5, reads KAGVTQTPRYLIKTRGQQVTLSCSPISGHRSVSWYQQTPGQGLQFLFEYFSETQRNKGNFPGRFSGRQFSNSRSEMNVSTLELGDSALYLCASSLAGGRYGETQYFGPGTRLLVL.

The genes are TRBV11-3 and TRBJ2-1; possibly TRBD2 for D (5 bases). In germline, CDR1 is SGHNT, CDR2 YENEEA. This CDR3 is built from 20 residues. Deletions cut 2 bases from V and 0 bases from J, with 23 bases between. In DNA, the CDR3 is TGTGCCAGCAGCTTACGGCAGTTTGGTGGAGGCCCACTCTCCTACAATGAGCAGTTCTTC. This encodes CASSLRQFGGGPLSYNEQFF.

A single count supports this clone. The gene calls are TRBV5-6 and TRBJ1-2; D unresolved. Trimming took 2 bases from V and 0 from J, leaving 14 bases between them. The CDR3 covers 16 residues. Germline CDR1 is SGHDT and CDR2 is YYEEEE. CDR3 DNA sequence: TGTGCCAGCAGCTTTCCCTCGGATCCCCCTAACTATGGCTACACCTTC. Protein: CASSFPSDPPNYGYTF.

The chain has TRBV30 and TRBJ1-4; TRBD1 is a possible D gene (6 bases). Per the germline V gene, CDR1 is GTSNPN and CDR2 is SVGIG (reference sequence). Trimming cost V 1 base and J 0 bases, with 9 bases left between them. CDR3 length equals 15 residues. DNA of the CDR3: TGTGCCTGGAGTGCGGGGGCTGCAACTAATGAAAAACTGTTTTTT. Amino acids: CAWSAGAATNEKLFF.

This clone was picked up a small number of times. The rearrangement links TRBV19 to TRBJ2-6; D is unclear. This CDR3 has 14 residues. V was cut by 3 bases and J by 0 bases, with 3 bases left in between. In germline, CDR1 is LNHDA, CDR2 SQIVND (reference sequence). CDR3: CASSMASGANVLTF. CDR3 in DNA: TGTGCCAGTAGTATGGCCTCTGGGGCCAACGTCCTGACTTTC.

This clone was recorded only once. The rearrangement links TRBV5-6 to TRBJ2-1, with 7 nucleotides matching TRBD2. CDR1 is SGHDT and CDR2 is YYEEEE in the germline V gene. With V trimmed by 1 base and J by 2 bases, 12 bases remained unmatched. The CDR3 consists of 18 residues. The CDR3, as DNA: TGTGCCAGCAGCTTGTTTGGGTCTGGGGAGGGTCCCTACAATGAGCAGTTCTTC. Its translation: CASSLFGSGEGPYNEQFF.

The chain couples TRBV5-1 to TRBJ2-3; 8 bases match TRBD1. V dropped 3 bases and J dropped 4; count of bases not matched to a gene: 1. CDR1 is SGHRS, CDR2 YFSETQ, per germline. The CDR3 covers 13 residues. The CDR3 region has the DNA TGCGCCAGCAGCTGGACAGGGTCAGATACGCAGTATTTT. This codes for CASSWTGSDTQYF.